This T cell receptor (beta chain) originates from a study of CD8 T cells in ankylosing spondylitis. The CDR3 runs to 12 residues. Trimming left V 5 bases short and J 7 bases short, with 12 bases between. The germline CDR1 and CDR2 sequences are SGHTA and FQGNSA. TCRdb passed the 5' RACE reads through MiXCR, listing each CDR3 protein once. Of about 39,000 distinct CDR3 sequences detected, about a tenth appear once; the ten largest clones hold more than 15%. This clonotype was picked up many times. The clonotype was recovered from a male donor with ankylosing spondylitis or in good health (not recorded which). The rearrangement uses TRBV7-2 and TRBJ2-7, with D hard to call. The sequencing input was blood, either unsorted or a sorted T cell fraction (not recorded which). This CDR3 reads CASSPPIGEQYF. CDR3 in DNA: TGTGCCAGCAGCCCACCGATAGGGGAGCAGTACTTC.